This T cell receptor (beta chain) was captured in a study of T cells after yellow fever vaccination. The wider study: Preparation of the low-cell-number fractions used SMART-Seq v4 Ultra Low Input. The study, taken as a whole, reports: Researchers noted that a small share of clonotypes showed up in both CD4 and CD8 compartments. Primary-vaccination clones mostly resurfaced post-booster (nearly 97% CD4, approximately 87% CD8).

Making TCR cDNA involved 5'RACE template switching, which added UMIs and a universal primer site. Via MiXCR, TCRdb re-called the 5' RACE reads, giving one row per CDR3 protein. Among about 550,000 distinct CDR3 sequences listed, less than 20% were seen once. This clonotype was counted a few times. Its antigen is currently unknown. The V segment lost 1 base and the J segment 1 base; nucleotides outside the gene matches: 3. The CDR3 is 15 residues long. Germline values: CDR1 SGHRS, CDR2 YFSETQ. Specimen: PBMCs, collected 15 days after the yellow fever booster vaccination. The sequence was collected from a man aged 25 to 40 who received the YFV17D yellow fever vaccine. This chain joins TRBV5-1 and TRBJ2-3; 7 nucleotides line up with TRBD2. The CDR3 reads CASSLSSGRTDTQYF. The CDR3, as DNA: TGCGCCAGCAGCTTGTCTAGCGGCCGCACAGATACGCAGTATTTT.